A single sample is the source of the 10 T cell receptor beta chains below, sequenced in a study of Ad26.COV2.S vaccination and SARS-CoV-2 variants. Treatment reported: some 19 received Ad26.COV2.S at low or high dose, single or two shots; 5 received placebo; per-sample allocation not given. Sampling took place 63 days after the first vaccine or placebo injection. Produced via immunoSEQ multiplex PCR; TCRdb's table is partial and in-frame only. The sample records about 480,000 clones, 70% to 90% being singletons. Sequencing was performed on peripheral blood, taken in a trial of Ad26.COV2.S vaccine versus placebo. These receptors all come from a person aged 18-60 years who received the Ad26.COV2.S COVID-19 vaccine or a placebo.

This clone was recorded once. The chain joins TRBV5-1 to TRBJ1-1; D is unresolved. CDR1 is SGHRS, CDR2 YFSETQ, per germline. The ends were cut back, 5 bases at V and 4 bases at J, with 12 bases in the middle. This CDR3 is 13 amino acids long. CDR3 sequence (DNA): TGCGCCAGCAGACCCGTGGTTGGCACTGAAGCTTTCTTT. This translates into CASRPVVGTEAFF.

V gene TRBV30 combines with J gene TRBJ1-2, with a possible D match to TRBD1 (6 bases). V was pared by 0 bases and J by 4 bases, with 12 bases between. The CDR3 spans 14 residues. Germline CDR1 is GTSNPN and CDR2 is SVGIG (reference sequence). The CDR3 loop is CAWSVGGRGYGYTF. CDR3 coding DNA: TGTGCCTGGAGTGTCGGGGGGCGCGGCTATGGCTACACCTTC.

The CDR3 loop reads CASSLAGANTEAFF. CDR3 nucleotide sequence: TGTGCCAGCAGCTTAGCCGGGGCGAACACTGAAGCTTTCTTT. The rearrangement links TRBV7-8 to TRBJ1-1, with D maybe TRBD1 (5 bases). This CDR3 contains 14 residues. With 0 bases removed from V and 1 base from J, the gap between germline ends came to 6 bases. The germline CDR1 and CDR2 sequences are SGHVS and FQNEAQ. Looking up the rest from reference TRBV7-8 and TRBJ1-1 gives the full variable domain: GAGVSQSPRYKVAKRGQDVALRCDPISGHVSLFWYQQALGQGPEFLTYFQNEAQLDKSGLPSDRFFAERPEGSVSTLKIQRTQQEDSAVYLCASSLAGANTEAFFGQGTRLTVV.

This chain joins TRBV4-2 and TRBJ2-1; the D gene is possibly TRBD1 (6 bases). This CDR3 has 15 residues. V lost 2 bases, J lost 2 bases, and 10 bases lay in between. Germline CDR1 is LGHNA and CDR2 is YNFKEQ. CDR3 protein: CASSQSHRAYNEQFF. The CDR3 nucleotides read TGTGCCAGCAGCCAATCTCACAGGGCCTACAATGAGCAGTTCTTC.

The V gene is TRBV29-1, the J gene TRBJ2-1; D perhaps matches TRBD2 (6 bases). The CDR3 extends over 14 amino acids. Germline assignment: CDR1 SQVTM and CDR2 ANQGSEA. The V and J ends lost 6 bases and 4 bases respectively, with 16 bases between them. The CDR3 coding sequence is TGCAGCGTACCTCTCGGGAGTTGGTACAATGAGCAGTTCTTC. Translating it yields CSVPLGSWYNEQFF.

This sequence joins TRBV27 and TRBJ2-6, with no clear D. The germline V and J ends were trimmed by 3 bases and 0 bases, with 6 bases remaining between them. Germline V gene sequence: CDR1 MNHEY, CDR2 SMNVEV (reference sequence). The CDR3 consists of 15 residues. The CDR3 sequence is CASSFWGSGANVLTF. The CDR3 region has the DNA TGTGCCAGCAGTTTCTGGGGCTCTGGGGCCAACGTCCTGACTTTC.

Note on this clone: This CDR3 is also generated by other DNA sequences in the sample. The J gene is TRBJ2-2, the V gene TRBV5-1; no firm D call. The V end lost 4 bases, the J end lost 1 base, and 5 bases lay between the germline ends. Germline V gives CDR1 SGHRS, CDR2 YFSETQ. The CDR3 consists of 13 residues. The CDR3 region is CASSPGNTGELFF. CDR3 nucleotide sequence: TGCGCCAGCAGCCCTGGGAACACCGGGGAGCTGTTTTTT.

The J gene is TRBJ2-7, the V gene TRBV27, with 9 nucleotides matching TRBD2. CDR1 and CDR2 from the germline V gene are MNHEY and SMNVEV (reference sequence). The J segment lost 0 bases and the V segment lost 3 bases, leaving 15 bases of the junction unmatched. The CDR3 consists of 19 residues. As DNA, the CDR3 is TGTGCCAGCAGTTTCCGCCGGACTAGCGAAGAAAGGGGCTCCTACGAGCAGTACTTC. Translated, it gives CASSFRRTSEERGSYEQYF.

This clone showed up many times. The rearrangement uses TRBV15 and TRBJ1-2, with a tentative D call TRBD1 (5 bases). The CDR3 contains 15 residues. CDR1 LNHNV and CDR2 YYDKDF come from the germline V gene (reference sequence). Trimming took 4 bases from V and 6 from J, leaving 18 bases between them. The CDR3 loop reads CATSTGVGDRDGYTF. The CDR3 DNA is TGTGCCACCAGCACCGGCGTGGGGGACCGAGATGGCTACACCTTC.

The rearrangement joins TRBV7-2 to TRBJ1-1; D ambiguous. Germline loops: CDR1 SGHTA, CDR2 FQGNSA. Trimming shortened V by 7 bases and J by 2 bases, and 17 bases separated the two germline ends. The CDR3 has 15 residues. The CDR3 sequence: CASTRGGRGNTEAFF. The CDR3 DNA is TGTGCCAGCACCCGGGGTGGGCGGGGTAACACTGAAGCTTTCTTT.